The present T cell receptor (beta chain) was sequenced within a study of cytomegalovirus exposure and HLA in healthy donors. Study conclusions and caveats: Confirmation was obtained in vitro that a few CMV-associated chains are specific for CMV antigens. Whilst most TCR sequences proved rare, a subset of public TCRs occurred across many donors. The study labeled around 160 TCR beta chains cytomegalovirus-associated. One later analysis, an examination of the 120 or so validation repertoires, found that first-cohort TCR clusters tended to co-occur in them.

The data were produced by immunoSEQ multiplex PCR, yet TCRdb's version contains in-frame clones alone and is incomplete. The data show 150,000 to 200,000 clones, roughly 84% seen once. Per the germline V gene, CDR1 is SGHRS and CDR2 is YFSETQ. The CDR3 has 13 amino acids. Germline trimming cut 7 bases from V and 7 bases from J; bases unmatched to any gene: 9. About this clone itself: Its antigen is as yet unknown.

Specimen: PBMCs. The TCR comes from a woman aged 25 to 39 in good health and CMV-seropositive. This chain uses TRBV5-1 with TRBJ1-1; the match to TRBD1 covers 8 bases. Written as DNA, the CDR3 is TGCGCCAGCGGACAGGGAGCAGGACTTGAAGCTTTCTTT. This codes for CASGQGAGLEAFF.